One sample yielded the 18 T cell receptor beta chains listed below, sequenced in a study of CD8 T cells in Susac syndrome. After extraction with the RNeasy kit, roughly 0.5 to 1 ug of the RNA was reverse transcribed using random hexamers. MiXCR, run by TCRdb on the immunoSEQ multiplex PCR reads, gives a single entry per CDR3 protein. Of about 90,000 distinct CDR3 sequences in the sample, roughly 93% are singletons; the top ten hold 0.25% to 0.4%. Sequenced sample: CD8+ T cells from PBMCs. Receptor source: a human donor in good health.

The CDR3: CASDRSDTGANVLTF. The DNA for the CDR3 is TGCGCCAGTGACAGGTCGGATACCGGGGCCAACGTCCTGACTTTC. The chain employs TRBV10-2 and TRBJ2-6, with TRBD1 as a possible D gene (6 bases). Germline V gene data show CDR1 as WSHSY and CDR2 as SAAADI. Trimming took 9 bases from V and 4 from J, leaving 16 bases between them. This CDR3 spans 15 amino acids.

This chain connects TRBV5-1 to TRBJ1-4; D is perhaps TRBD1 (5 bases). Germline V gene data show CDR1 as SGHRS and CDR2 as YFSETQ. CDR3 length: 15 amino acids. V was pared by 4 bases and J by 0 bases, with 10 bases between. The CDR3 spells CASSPRQSTNEKLFF. The CDR3 coding sequence is TGCGCCAGCAGCCCACGACAGTCAACTAATGAAAAACTGTTTTTT. Variable domain in full (rest from reference TRBV5-1 and TRBJ1-4): KAGVTQTPRYLIKTRGQQVTLSCSPISGHRSVSWYQQTPGQGLQFLFEYFSETQRNKGNFPGRFSGRQFSNSRSEMNVSTLELGDSALYLCASSPRQSTNEKLFFGSGTQLSVL.

The DNA for the CDR3 is TGTGCCAGCAGTTGGGGGGAGACCCAGTACTTC. It codes for CASSWGETQYF. J is TRBJ2-5 and V is TRBV2; D could derive from TRBD1 or TRBD2 (5 bases each). CDR3 size: 11 residues. With 5 bases removed from V and 5 bases from J, the gap between germline ends came to 6 bases. Germline CDR1 is SNHLY and CDR2 is FYNNEI.

V and J are TRBV6-5 and TRBJ2-5; 11 positions match TRBD1. This CDR3 spans 16 amino acids. Germline V gene sequence: CDR1 MNHEY, CDR2 SVGAGI. V was pared by 2 bases and J by 5 bases, with 7 bases of the junction left unmatched. CDR3 DNA: TGTGCCAGCAGTTACCTCAGGACAGGGGGCCGGGAGACCCAGTACTTC. Translation: CASSYLRTGGRETQYF.

V is TRBV2 and J is TRBJ2-3; either TRBD1 or TRBD2 may supply D (5 bases each). V was clipped by 10 bases and J by 1 base, with 15 bases between them. This CDR3 has 14 residues. Germline CDR1 and CDR2: SNHLY and FYNNEI. The CDR3 bases are TGTGCCACCCGGGACCACCAAGGCACAGATACGCAGTATTTT. Its protein product is CATRDHQGTDTQYF. Complete variable domain (other parts from reference TRBV2 and TRBJ2-3): EPEVTQTPSHQVTQMGQEVILRCVPISNHLYFYWYRQILGQKVEFLVSFYNNEISEKSEIFDDQFSVERPDGSNFTLKIRSTKLEDSAMYFCATRDHQGTDTQYFGPGTRLTVL.

The chain links TRBV5-6 to TRBJ1-5, with D maybe TRBD1 (5 bases). The CDR3 length is 12 residues. The V and J ends lost 3 bases and 6 bases respectively, with 7 bases between them. Germline lookup yields CDR1 SGHDT and CDR2 YYEEEE. The CDR3 region is CASSWGSQPQHF. CDR3 nucleotide sequence: TGTGCCAGCAGCTGGGGGAGTCAGCCCCAGCATTTT.

The V call is TRBV5-6, the J call TRBJ2-3, with D possibly TRBD1 on 6 matching bases. Trimming took off 1 base at V and 0 bases at J, with 9 bases between the two ends. This CDR3 is built from 15 residues. The V gene's germline CDR1 is SGHDT and CDR2 YYEEEE. The CDR3 sequence is CASSLTGWSTDTQYF. The CDR3 DNA reads TGTGCCAGCAGCTTGACAGGGTGGAGCACAGATACGCAGTATTTT.

The genes are TRBV7-9 and TRBJ2-5; TRBD1 or TRBD2 may be the D gene (5 bases each). CDR1 and CDR2 from the germline V gene are SEHNR and FQNEAQ (reference sequence). This CDR3 comprises 17 residues. The ends were cut back, 3 bases at V and 4 bases at J, with 21 bases in the middle. This CDR3 is CASSLSWAGTGGETQYF. The CDR3 DNA sequence: TGTGCCAGCAGCTTGAGCTGGGCAGGGACCGGAGGAGAGACCCAGTACTTC.

The V gene is TRBV9, the J gene TRBJ1-4; D remains ambiguous. CDR3 size: 13 residues. V lost 4 bases and J lost 5, with 9 bases in between. From germline, CDR1 is SGDLS and CDR2 YYNGEE. The CDR3 region is CASSQLENEKLFF. The DNA for the CDR3 is TGTGCCAGCAGCCAATTGGAGAATGAAAAACTGTTTTTT.

The gene calls are TRBV11-3 and TRBJ1-2; the D is unclear. Trimming removed 0 bases from V and 4 bases from J, with 12 bases in between. Germline CDR1 SGHNT, CDR2 YENEEA. The CDR3 consists of 15 residues. The CDR3 nucleotides are TGTGCCAGCAGCTTAGATCCCGGACGAATCTATGGCTACACCTTC. It encodes CASSLDPGRIYGYTF.

CDR3 amino acids: CASSQGWGPSTDTQYF. Here the CDR3 DNA reads TGTGCCAGCAGCCAAGGTTGGGGACCCAGCACAGATACGCAGTATTTT. The rearrangement joins TRBV3-1 to TRBJ2-3, with D perhaps TRBD1 or TRBD2 (5 bases each). The CDR3 has 16 residues. Trimming left V 1 base short and J 0 bases short, with 11 bases between. In germline, CDR1 is LGHDT, CDR2 YNNKEL (reference sequence).

This chain links TRBV18 with TRBJ1-2, with D perhaps TRBD1 (5 bases). Trimming took 3 bases from V and 0 from J, leaving 23 bases between them. The CDR3 extends over 19 amino acids. Germline-derived CDR1 and CDR2 are KGHSH and LQKENI. The CDR3 nucleotides are TGTGCCAGCTCACCTTCTAGACAGCTTGGGAAAGCGGCTAACTATGGCTACACCTTC. As protein: CASSPSRQLGKAANYGYTF.

V gene TRBV6-6 combines with J gene TRBJ1-5, with a tentative D call TRBD1 (5 bases). In germline, CDR1 is MNHNY, CDR2 SVGAGI (reference sequence). There are 15 residues in the CDR3. With 2 bases removed from V and 5 bases from J, the gap between germline ends came to 13 bases. This CDR3 reads CASSYVEGRHQPQHF. The CDR3 region has the DNA TGTGCCAGCAGTTACGTGGAGGGGCGCCATCAGCCCCAGCATTTT.

The CDR3 region has the DNA TGCAGCGTAGACCAGGGACCAGGAGGGGGATACAATGAGCAGTTCTTC. It codes for CSVDQGPGGGYNEQFF. The chain links TRBV29-1 to TRBJ2-1; either TRBD1 or TRBD2 may supply D (6 bases each). Germline V lookup: CDR1 SQVTM, CDR2 ANQGSEA. Trimming removed 6 bases from V and 4 bases from J, with 22 bases in between. The CDR3 is 16 amino acids.

The V gene is TRBV7-9, the J gene TRBJ2-6; D perhaps matches TRBD2 (6 bases). Germline V gives CDR1 SEHNR, CDR2 FQNEAQ (reference sequence). V dropped 5 bases and J dropped 5 bases, with 22 bases sitting between them. The CDR3 totals 18 residues. The CDR3 region is CASSASGTGAFRANVLTF. The CDR3, as DNA: TGTGCCAGCAGCGCCAGTGGGACGGGAGCATTCCGGGCCAACGTCCTGACTTTC.

The V and J genes are TRBV20-1 and TRBJ2-3; D is ambiguous. In germline, CDR1 is DFQATT, CDR2 SNEGSKA (reference sequence). Trimming pared 3 bases from V and 5 bases from J, leaving 3 bases between. This CDR3 spans 10 amino acids. The CDR3 nucleotides read TGCAGTGCTAGCCTAGATACGCAGTATTTT. Protein sequence: CSASLDTQYF.

V and J are TRBV13 and TRBJ2-5; D might be TRBD1 or TRBD2, each matching 6 bases. The V gene's germline CDR1 is PRHDT and CDR2 FYEKMQ (reference sequence). V lost 7 bases, J lost 8 bases, and 23 bases lay in between. CDR3 length equals 15 residues. The CDR3 reads CASTATGGPRGTQYF. The DNA for the CDR3 is TGTGCCAGCACCGCGACCGGGGGCCCCAGGGGAACCCAGTACTTC.

The chain has TRBV7-9 and TRBJ2-7, with TRBD1 as a possible D gene (6 bases). Trimming removed 0 bases from V and 2 bases from J, with 14 bases in between. CDR3 size: 16 residues. CDR1 and CDR2 from the germline V gene are SEHNR and FQNEAQ (reference sequence). The CDR3 DNA reads TGTGCCAGCAGCTTAGCGGTCAGGGGCGGCCCCTACGAGCAGTACTTC. Its translation is CASSLAVRGGPYEQYF.